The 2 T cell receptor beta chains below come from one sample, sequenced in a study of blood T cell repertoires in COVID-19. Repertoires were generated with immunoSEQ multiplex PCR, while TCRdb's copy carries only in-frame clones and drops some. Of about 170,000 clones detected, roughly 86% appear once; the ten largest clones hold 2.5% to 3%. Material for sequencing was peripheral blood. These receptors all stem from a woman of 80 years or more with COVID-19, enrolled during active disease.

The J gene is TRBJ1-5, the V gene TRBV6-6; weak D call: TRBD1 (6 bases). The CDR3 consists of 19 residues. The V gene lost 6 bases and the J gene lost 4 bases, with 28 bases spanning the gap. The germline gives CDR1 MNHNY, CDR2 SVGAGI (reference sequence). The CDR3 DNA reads TGTGCCAGCAGCTCCGGGACAAACAGAAGGTCTAGCGGGAATCAGCCCCAGCATTTT. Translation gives CASSSGTNRRSSGNQPQHF.

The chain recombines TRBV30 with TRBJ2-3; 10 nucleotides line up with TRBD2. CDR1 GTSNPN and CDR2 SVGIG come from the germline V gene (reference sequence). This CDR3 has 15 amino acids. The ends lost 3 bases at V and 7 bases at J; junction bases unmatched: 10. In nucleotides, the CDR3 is TGTGCCTGGAGCTTAGCGGGGGGCTTATGGCATACGCAGTATTTT. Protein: CAWSLAGGLWHTQYF.